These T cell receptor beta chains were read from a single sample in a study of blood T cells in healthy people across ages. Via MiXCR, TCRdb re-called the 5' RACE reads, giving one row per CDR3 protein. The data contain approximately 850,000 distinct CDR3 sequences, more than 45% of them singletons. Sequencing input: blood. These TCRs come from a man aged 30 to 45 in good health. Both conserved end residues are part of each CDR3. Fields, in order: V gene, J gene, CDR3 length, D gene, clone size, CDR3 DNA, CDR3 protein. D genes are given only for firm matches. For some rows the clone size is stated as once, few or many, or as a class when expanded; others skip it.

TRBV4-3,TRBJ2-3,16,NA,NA,TGCGCCAGCAGCCAAGGTGTAGCGGCTCCCACAGATACGCAGTATTTT,CASSQGVAAPTDTQYF
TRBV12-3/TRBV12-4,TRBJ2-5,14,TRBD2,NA,TGTGCCAGCATTATGAGCGGGAGCGGAGAGACCCAGTACTTC,CASIMSGSGETQYF
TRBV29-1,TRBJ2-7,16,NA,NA,TGCAGCGTTGAGGCCTTCGAGGGTTCGGTTTACAATGAGCAGTACTTC,CSVEAFEGSVYNEQYF
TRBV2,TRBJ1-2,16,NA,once,TGTGCCAGCAGCAAAAGACAGTCGATCACCAACTATGGCTACACCTTC,CASSKRQSITNYGYTF
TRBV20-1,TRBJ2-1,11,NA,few,TGCAGTGTCCAACGCCCCGATGAGCAGTTCTTC,CSVQRPDEQFF
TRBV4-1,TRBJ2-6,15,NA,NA,TGCGCCAGCACCTCACAGAGCTCTGGGGCCAACGTCCTGACTTTC,CASTSQSSGANVLTF
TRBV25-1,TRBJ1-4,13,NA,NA,TGTGCCAGCAGTATAGAGGTAGGCGAAAAACTGTTTTTT,CASSIEVGEKLFF
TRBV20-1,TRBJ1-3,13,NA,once,TGCAGTGCCAGAGATCAGGGAGGAAACACCATATATTTT,CSARDQGGNTIYF
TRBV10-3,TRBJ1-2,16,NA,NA,TGTGCCATCCACGTCAATATGGACGGCGGGGGCTATGGCTACACCTTC,CAIHVNMDGGGYGYTF
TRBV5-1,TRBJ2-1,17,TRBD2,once,TGCGCCAGCAGCATGGGACTAGCGGGGTATCACAACAATGAGCAGTTCTTC,CASSMGLAGYHNNEQFF